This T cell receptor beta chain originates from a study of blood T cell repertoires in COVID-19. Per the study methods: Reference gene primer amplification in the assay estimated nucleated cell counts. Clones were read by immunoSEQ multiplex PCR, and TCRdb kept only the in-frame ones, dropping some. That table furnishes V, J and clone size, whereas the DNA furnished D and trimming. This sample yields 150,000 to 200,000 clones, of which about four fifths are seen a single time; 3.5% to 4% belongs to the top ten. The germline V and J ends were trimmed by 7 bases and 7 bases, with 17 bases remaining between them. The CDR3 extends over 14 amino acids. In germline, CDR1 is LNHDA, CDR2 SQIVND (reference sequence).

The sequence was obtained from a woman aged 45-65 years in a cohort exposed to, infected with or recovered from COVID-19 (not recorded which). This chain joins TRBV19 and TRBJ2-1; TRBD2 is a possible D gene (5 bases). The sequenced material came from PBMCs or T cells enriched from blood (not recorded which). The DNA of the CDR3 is TGTGCCAGTAATTCAGCGGCCCCTGTTAATGAGCAGTTCTTC. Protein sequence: CASNSAAPVNEQFF.